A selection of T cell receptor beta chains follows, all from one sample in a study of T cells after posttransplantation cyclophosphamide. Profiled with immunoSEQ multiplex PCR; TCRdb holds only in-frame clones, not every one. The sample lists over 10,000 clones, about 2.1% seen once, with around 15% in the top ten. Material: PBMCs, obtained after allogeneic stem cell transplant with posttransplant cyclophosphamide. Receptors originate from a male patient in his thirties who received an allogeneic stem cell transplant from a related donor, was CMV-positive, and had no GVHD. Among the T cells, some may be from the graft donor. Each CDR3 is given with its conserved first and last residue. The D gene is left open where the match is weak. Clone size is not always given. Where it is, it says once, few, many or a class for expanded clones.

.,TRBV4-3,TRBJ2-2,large,CASSQDRRGRDRNTGELFF,TGCGCCAGCAGCCAAGATCGGAGGGGCCGGGACAGGAACACCGGGGAGCTGTTTTTT
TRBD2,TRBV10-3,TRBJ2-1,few,CAMGTSGGDEQFF,TGTGCCATGGGGACTAGCGGGGGCGATGAGCAGTTCTTC
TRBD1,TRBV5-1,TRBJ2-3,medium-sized,CASSGGQGVPGTDTQYF,TGCGCCAGCAGCGGCGGACAGGGAGTTCCTGGTACAGATACGCAGTATTTT
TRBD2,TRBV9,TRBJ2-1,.,CASSATAGGEGNEQFF,TGTGCCAGCAGCGCCACGGCGGGGGGGGAGGGGAATGAGCAGTTCTTC
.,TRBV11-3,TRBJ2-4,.,CASTEERALAKNIQYF,TGTGCCAGCACGGAGGAAAGGGCCCTAGCCAAAAACATTCAGTACTTC
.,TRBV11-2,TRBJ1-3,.,CASSLVPGLSGNTIYF,TGTGCCAGCAGCTTAGTTCCGGGACTTTCTGGAAACACCATATATTTT
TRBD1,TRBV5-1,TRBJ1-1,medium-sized,CASKQGGSTEAFF,TGCGCCTCGAAACAGGGGGGGAGCACTGAAGCTTTCTTT
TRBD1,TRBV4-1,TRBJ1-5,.,CASSQEATGGAQPQHF,TGCGCCAGCAGCCAAGAGGCTACAGGGGGTGCGCAGCCCCAGCATTTT
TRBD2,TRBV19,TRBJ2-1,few,CASSQRDSSYNEQFF,TGTGCCAGTAGCCAGCGGGACTCTTCCTACAATGAGCAGTTCTTC
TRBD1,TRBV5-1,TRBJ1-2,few,CASSRDRGRDYGYTF,TGCGCCAGCAGCCGAGACAGGGGGCGCGACTATGGTTACACCTTC
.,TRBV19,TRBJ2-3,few,CASSGMTGLSTDTQYF,TGTGCCAGTAGTGGGATGACAGGTCTTAGCACAGATACGCAGTATTTT
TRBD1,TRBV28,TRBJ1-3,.,CASSFRQGTGNTIYF,TGTGCCAGCAGCTTCAGACAGGGAACTGGAAACACCATATATTTT
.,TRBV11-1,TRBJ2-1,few,CASSLVSQSEQFF,TGTGCCAGCAGCTTAGTTTCGCAGTCTGAGCAGTTCTTC
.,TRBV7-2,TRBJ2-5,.,CASSYWAETQYF,TGTGCCAGCAGCTACTGGGCGGAGACCCAGTACTTC
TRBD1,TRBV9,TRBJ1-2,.,CASSVRDRGGYGYTF,TGTGCCAGCAGCGTTCGGGACAGGGGAGGCTATGGCTACACCTTC
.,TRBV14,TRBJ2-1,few,CASSQDFRGNEQFF,TGTGCCAGCAGCCAAGATTTCAGGGGCAATGAGCAGTTCTTC
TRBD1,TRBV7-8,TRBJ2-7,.,CASSLGGTGSYEQYF,TGTGCCAGCAGCTTAGGGGGGACAGGGAGCTACGAGCAGTACTTC
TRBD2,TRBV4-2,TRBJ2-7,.,CASSLHSAGELYEQYF,TGTGCCAGCAGCCTTCATAGTGCGGGGGAGTTGTACGAGCAGTACTTC
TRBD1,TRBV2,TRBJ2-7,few,CASSGDRGPYEQYF,TGTGCCAGCAGTGGAGACAGGGGCCCCTACGAGCAGTACTTC
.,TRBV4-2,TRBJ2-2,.,CASSQAPFGTTNTGELFF,TGTGCCAGCAGCCAAGCACCGTTCGGGACAACGAACACCGGGGAGCTGTTTTTT
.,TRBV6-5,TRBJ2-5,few,CASSLVRLETQYF,TGTGCCAGCTCACTCGTCCGGTTGGAGACCCAGTACTTC
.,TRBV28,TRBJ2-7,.,CASSLGTPFEQYF,TGTGCCAGCAGTTTAGGGACTCCTTTTGAGCAGTACTTC
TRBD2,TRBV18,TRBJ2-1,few,CASPRAGSSYNEQFF,TGTGCCAGCCCTCGAGCGGGGTCCTCCTACAATGAGCAGTTCTTC
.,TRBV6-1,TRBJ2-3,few,CASSEAWSADTQYF,TGTGCCAGCAGTGAAGCGTGGAGTGCAGATACGCAGTATTTT
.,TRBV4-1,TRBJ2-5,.,CASSQSGVETQYF,TGCGCCAGCAGCCAATCCGGGGTTGAGACCCAGTACTTC
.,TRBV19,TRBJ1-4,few,CTPGETHEKLFF,TGTACGCCAGGGGAGACCCATGAAAAACTGTTTTTT
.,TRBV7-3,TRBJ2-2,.,CASSLSLLQGRTGELFF,TGTGCCAGCAGCTTAAGCCTCTTACAGGGTCGAACCGGGGAGCTGTTTTTT
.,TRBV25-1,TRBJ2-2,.,CASSDPKKGNGELFF,TGTGCCAGCAGTGACCCTAAGAAGGGGAACGGGGAGCTGTTTTTT
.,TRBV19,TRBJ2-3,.,CASRGGWGADTQYF,TGTGCCAGTAGGGGTGGCTGGGGGGCAGATACGCAGTATTTT
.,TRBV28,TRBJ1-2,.,CASSFILGYTF,TGTGCCAGCAGTTTTATTTTAGGCTACACCTTC
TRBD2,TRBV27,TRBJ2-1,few,CASSFREGTSGSYNEQFF,TGTGCCAGCAGTTTTAGAGAAGGGACTAGCGGCTCCTACAATGAGCAGTTCTTC
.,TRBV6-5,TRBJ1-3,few,CASSSKTGGSTIYF,TGTGCCAGCAGCTCGAAGACAGGCGGAAGCACCATATATTTT
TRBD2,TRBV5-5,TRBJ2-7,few,CASSSGRVPYF,TGTGCCAGCAGCTCGGGGAGGGTCCCTTACTTC
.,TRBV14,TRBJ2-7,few,CASSQDLSPGYSYEQYF,TGTGCCAGCAGCCAAGATCTTTCGCCAGGTTACTCCTACGAGCAGTACTTC
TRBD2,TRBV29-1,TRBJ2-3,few,CSVGRGSGRTDTQYF,TGCAGCGTGGGTCGTGGTAGCGGGAGGACAGATACGCAGTATTTT
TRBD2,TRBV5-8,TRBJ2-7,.,CASSRGTSGANYEQYF,TGTGCCAGCAGCAGAGGGACTAGCGGGGCGAACTACGAGCAGTACTTC
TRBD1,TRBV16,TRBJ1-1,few,CASSPPGTGNTEAFF,TGTGCCAGCAGCCCCCCCGGGACAGGGAATACTGAAGCTTTCTTT
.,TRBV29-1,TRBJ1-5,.,CSVILGGGQPQHF,TGCAGCGTCATCTTGGGCGGAGGTCAGCCCCAGCATTTT
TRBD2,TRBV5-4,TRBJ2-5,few,CASRYGTSGETETQYF,TGTGCCAGCAGATACGGGACTAGCGGGGAAACGGAGACCCAGTACTTC
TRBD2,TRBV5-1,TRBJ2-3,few,CASSLAGGGADTQYF,TGCGCCAGCAGCTTGGCCGGTGGGGGGGCAGATACGCAGTATTTT
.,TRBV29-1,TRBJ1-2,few,CSALNTVNYGYTF,TGCAGCGCCCTAAACACAGTTAACTATGGCTACACCTTC
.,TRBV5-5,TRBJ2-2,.,CASSFIGVAGELFF,TGTGCCAGCAGCTTTATAGGGGTGGCCGGGGAGCTGTTTTTT
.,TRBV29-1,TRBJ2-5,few,CSVIPGGRGETQYF,TGCAGCGTTATTCCGGGGGGCCGGGGAGAGACCCAGTACTTC
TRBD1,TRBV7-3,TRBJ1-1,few,CASSLRTGDVTEAFF,TGTGCCAGCAGCTTAAGGACAGGGGATGTCACTGAAGCTTTCTTT
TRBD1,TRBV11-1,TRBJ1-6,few,CASSQGGAGGSYNSPLHF,TGTGCCAGCAGCCAAGGAGGGGCAGGGGGCTCCTATAATTCACCCCTCCACTTT
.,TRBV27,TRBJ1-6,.,CASSPPRSPLHF,TGTGCCAGCAGTCCCCCCCGGTCACCCCTCCACTTT
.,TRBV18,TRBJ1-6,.,CASSPEQAGNSPLHF,TGTGCCAGCTCACCTGAGCAGGCGGGCAATTCACCCCTCCACTTT